The rows below give T cell receptor beta chains drawn from one sample of a study of brain T cells in children with intractable seizures. Method: immunoSEQ multiplex PCR; TCRdb's copy keeps in-frame clones and lacks some. The table includes just under 65,000 clones, around 96% detected once. Here the sequenced sample was peripheral blood, taken at surgery. These receptors were obtained from a boy under two years old with focal cortical dysplasia and intractable seizures. The conserved cysteine and the conserved F or W are not part of the CDR3 here. Fields, in order: J gene, D gene, V gene, clone size, CDR3 protein. The D gene is left open where the match is weak. Size values are once, few and many counts, or a class for expanded clones, and some rows have none.

TRBJ1-1,NA,TRBV24-1,NA,ATQGDGNTEAF
TRBJ1-1,NA,TRBV28,NA,ASSLGQNTEAF
TRBJ1-6,NA,TRBV2,few,ASSVRESRNSPLH
TRBJ1-2,NA,TRBV6-2/TRBV6-3,NA,ASSSGRTYGYT
TRBJ1-2,NA,TRBV19,NA,YVNRDGYT
TRBJ2-3,NA,TRBV11-2,NA,ASAGGATDTQY
TRBJ2-7,NA,TRBV27,NA,ASSWQSGWEQY
TRBJ2-1,TRBD1,TRBV15,NA,ATSREGRQGHEQF
TRBJ2-3,NA,TRBV21-1,NA,ASSRLAGETDTQY
TRBJ2-7,NA,TRBV19,NA,ASRTADYEQY
TRBJ1-2,NA,TRBV5-4,NA,ASSLRGYGYT
TRBJ1-4,NA,TRBV5-6,NA,ASSLAGTVSNEKLF
TRBJ1-6,NA,TRBV19,NA,ASSIGVTGDNSPLH
TRBJ2-1,NA,TRBV6-5,NA,ASSYSGGLLEQF
TRBJ1-1,NA,TRBV9,NA,ASSVGGRDTEAF
TRBJ2-3,NA,TRBV5-1,NA,ASSLASGYFTDTQY
TRBJ1-6,NA,TRBV19,NA,ASSSEGVPNSPLH
TRBJ2-5,NA,TRBV5-4,NA,ASSLARGVETQY
TRBJ2-2,TRBD1,TRBV4-2,NA,ASSPRQGAAGELF
TRBJ2-7,NA,TRBV10-1,NA,ASPDRSTYEQY
TRBJ1-6,NA,TRBV7-2,NA,ASSLRYRIPYNSPLH
TRBJ2-3,NA,TRBV27,NA,ASSSTGVTDTQY
TRBJ2-2,TRBD2,TRBV11-2,NA,ASSLRGGANTGELF
TRBJ1-1,NA,TRBV7-9,few,ASSLDIPNTEAF
TRBJ2-7,TRBD1,TRBV2,NA,ASTPGQGVHEQY
TRBJ1-1,TRBD1,TRBV3-1/TRBV3-2,NA,ASSQGTGGTEAF
TRBJ2-3,TRBD1,TRBV7-9,NA,AGTGPGTDTQY
TRBJ2-7,TRBD1,TRBV6-5,few,ASSTGGYEQY
TRBJ1-4,NA,TRBV4-1,once,ASSHQVATNEKLF
TRBJ1-1,NA,TRBV5-6,NA,ASSSQETEAF
TRBJ2-7,NA,TRBV4-2,NA,ASSQDVSSYEQY
TRBJ2-1,TRBD1,TRBV14,NA,ASSHWGQGAPNEQF
TRBJ1-2,TRBD1,TRBV10-2,NA,ATSTGNYGYT
TRBJ2-3,NA,TRBV7-2,NA,ASSLEGSGSTDTQY
TRBJ1-2,NA,TRBV15,NA,ATSSPPGYGYT
TRBJ1-2,NA,TRBV7-9,NA,ASSPGPVYGYT
TRBJ1-3,NA,TRBV4-2,NA,ASSQEGSSGNTIY
TRBJ1-4,TRBD1,TRBV6-5,NA,ASSWSSVGTGEKLF
TRBJ2-5,TRBD1,TRBV6-2/TRBV6-3,once,ASSYGQGGGETQY
TRBJ2-7,NA,TRBV28,NA,ASSLSGQAYSYEQY
TRBJ1-1,TRBD1,TRBV6-5,NA,ASSYLGAGGNTEAF
TRBJ1-5,NA,TRBV3-1/TRBV3-2,NA,ASSLSGLSNQPQH
TRBJ1-1,TRBD1,TRBV11-1,NA,ASSGRTGGNTEAF
TRBJ2-7,TRBD2,TRBV28,NA,ATVQGLAGVGNEQY
TRBJ1-5,NA,TRBV19,NA,ASSIWGSPNQPQH
TRBJ2-2,NA,TRBV6-5,NA,ASKKDRNTGELF
TRBJ1-5,TRBD1,TRBV28,NA,ASSFRGQGAGQPQH
TRBJ1-2,NA,TRBV6-4,NA,ASSDSNGYT
TRBJ2-2,NA,TRBV4-2,few,ASSQDTRELF
TRBJ1-6,NA,TRBV7-3,NA,ASSFAGGGNSPLH